This TCR beta chain originates from a study of chemoradiotherapy in HPV16-positive cancers (dated by TCRdb to between 2021 and 2022). Background for the entire study: Candidate HPV-specific T-cell clones and common TCR motifs were defined by functional T-cell assays performed on cells from a couple of HPV16-positive patients. The study set out to ask whether T-cell immunity against the HPV oncoproteins E6 and E7 changes over the course of chemoradiotherapy and whether that immunity affects survival. The candidate HPV-specific TCRs and motifs were subsequently tracked in TCR repertoires obtained from approximately 86 patients with HPV-related cancers. Summary of the overall study and its limitations: Expansion of candidate HPV-specific clones and E7-related TCR motifs was observed in the tumor microenvironment during treatment, whereas no such expansion was observed for non-HPV-specific T cells. The functional definition of HPV-specific T cells was derived from only a couple of HPV16-positive patients, and the survival association was reported for HPV16-positive patients. In HPV16-positive patients, expansion of HPV-responsive T cells during chemoradiotherapy was found to be associated with improved recurrence-free survival.

The CDR3 runs 15 residues from the cysteine to the phenylalanine. Left in the record is the CDR3 DNA by itself, 45 bases read in frame from the first base. V and J lose 2 bases and 4 bases, and a span of 9 bases separates them. As encoded in the germline V gene, CDR1 is MNHNS while CDR2 is SASEGT. With respect to this clone: The target of this receptor is not known. Per-base quality was not reported, and no clone a single base away is much larger than it.

Because repertoires were sampled repeatedly during chemoradiotherapy, clonal expansion in the tumor microenvironment could be followed. The library was obtained by the immunoSEQ multiplex PCR assay. What TCRdb holds here is the immuneACCESS table cut down to in-frame rearrangements. Part of the clones is not present; checked against another copy, under half of the missing clones reflect an unresolved V gene, and the others are unexplained. The sample yields several thousand clones; approximately 94% were counted once. The top ten constitute less than 4% of the sample. The material was obtained from a patient who underwent chemoradiotherapy. The clonotype was recovered from a human donor with HPV-associated anogenital cancer. The chain joins TRBV6-1 to TRBJ1-6, with no D gene named confidently. The bases are TGTGCCAGCAGTGAATCATCGGATTATAATTCACCCCTCCACTTT. Its amino acids are CASSESSDYNSPLHF.